The 31 T cell receptor beta chains in this list originate from one sample, sequenced in a study of blood T cell repertoires in COVID-19. TCRdb's copy holds only in-frame clones and misses some; the assay was immunoSEQ multiplex PCR. The sample comprises more than 250,000 clones, about 88% of which are singletons, and around 3.6% rests with the top ten. The sample comprised peripheral blood. Receptors originate from a man younger than 30 with active or convalescent COVID-19.

The CDR3 reads CASSDRGGEKLFF. The CDR3 DNA follows: TGTGCCAGCAGTGACAGGGGCGGAGAAAAACTGTTTTTT. The rearrangement uses TRBV12-3 or TRBV12-4 and TRBJ1-4; 8 positions match TRBD1. V was pared by 5 bases and J by 8 bases, with 4 bases of the junction left unmatched. This CDR3 comprises 13 residues.

The rearrangement links TRBV13 to TRBJ2-3; tentative D call: TRBD2 (6 bases). The CDR3 loop spans 15 amino acids. V was shortened by 1 base and J by 5 bases, with 13 bases between the two germline ends. The germline CDR1 and CDR2 sequences are PRHDT and FYEKMQ (reference sequence). CDR3 in amino acids: CASSLALRGGDTQYF. In DNA, the CDR3 is TGTGCCAGCAGCTTAGCCCTTAGGGGAGGAGATACGCAGTATTTT.

The chain joins TRBV28 to TRBJ1-2; TRBD1 matches 7 bases. V dropped 4 bases and J dropped 1; count of bases not matched to a gene: 9. The germline gives CDR1 MDHEN, CDR2 SYDVKM. This CDR3 is 16 amino acids long. DNA for the CDR3: TGTGCCAGCAGTTCTGGACAGGCTACAGTTAACTATGGCTACACCTTC. This translates into CASSSGQATVNYGYTF.

This rearrangement joins TRBV9 to TRBJ2-7; D remains ambiguous. CDR3 size: 14 residues. The germline V and J ends were trimmed by 7 bases and 2 bases, with 16 bases remaining between them. CDR1 is SGDLS, CDR2 YYNGEE, per germline. The CDR3 here is CASSQDPLTYEQYF. The CDR3 DNA is TGTGCCAGCTCCCAAGATCCACTCACCTACGAGCAGTACTTC.

The CDR3 DNA follows: TGTGCCAGCAGCGGCGGACAGAGCTCTGGAAACACCATATATTTT. Encoded protein: CASSGGQSSGNTIYF. The chain links TRBV7-6 to TRBJ1-3, with D maybe TRBD1 (6 bases). Germline V gene sequence: CDR1 SGHVS, CDR2 FNYEAQ. V lost 5 bases, J lost 0 bases, and 11 bases lay in between. The length of the CDR3 is 15 residues.

The V and J genes are TRBV4-2 and TRBJ2-3; 10 nucleotides align to TRBD1. This CDR3 region has 23 residues. The ends lost 2 bases at V and 3 bases at J; junction bases unmatched: 26. CDR1 is LGHNA and CDR2 is YNFKEQ in the germline V gene. CDR3 protein: CASSQPPSGTGVGDRRVTDTQYF. The CDR3 bases are TGTGCCAGCAGCCAACCCCCGTCCGGGACAGGGGTAGGAGATAGGCGGGTGACAGATACGCAGTATTTT.

This clone was detected only a few times. The CDR3 reads CATSDSWTGAEAFF. The CDR3 nucleotides read TGTGCCACCAGTGATTCCTGGACAGGGGCTGAAGCTTTCTTT. V and J are TRBV24-1 and TRBJ1-1; 9 bases line up with TRBD1. The J segment lost 6 bases and the V segment lost 2 bases, leaving 3 bases of the junction unmatched. Germline lookup yields CDR1 KGHDR and CDR2 SFDVKD. The CDR3 has 14 residues.

The V call is TRBV5-1, the J call TRBJ1-2; 8 bases align to TRBD1. V lost 0 bases to trimming and J lost 6 bases; unmatched junction nucleotides: 1. Germline CDR1 and CDR2: SGHRS and YFSETQ. The CDR3 is 13 amino acids. The CDR3 DNA reads TGCGCCAGCAGCTTGGACAGGGGGAATGGCTACACCTTC. Translated, it gives CASSLDRGNGYTF.

The CDR3 region is CASSVESGGEQYF. Written as DNA, the CDR3 is TGTGCCAGCAGCGTAGAGTCCGGGGGTGAGCAGTACTTC. V gene TRBV9 combines with J gene TRBJ2-7, with D possibly being TRBD2 (6 bases). The germline gives CDR1 SGDLS, CDR2 YYNGEE. Trimming left V 0 bases short and J 7 bases short, with 11 bases between. This CDR3 has 13 residues.

This chain joins TRBV2 and TRBJ2-3; the match to TRBD2 covers 13 bases. The CDR3 is 16 amino acids. The germline CDR1 and CDR2 sequences are SNHLY and FYNNEI. V trimming: 4 bases; J trimming: 6 bases; junction bases outside the gene matches: 7. Here the CDR3 reads CASSGTSGGARDTQYF. In nucleotides, the CDR3 is TGTGCCAGCAGTGGAACTAGCGGGGGGGCCAGGGATACGCAGTATTTT.

This chain connects TRBV7-8 to TRBJ2-7; TRBD2 aligns across 10 bases. CDR3 length: 15 amino acids. Per the germline V gene, CDR1 is SGHVS and CDR2 is FQNEAQ. After removal of 5 bases from V and 2 bases from J, the junction contained 6 bases not matched to a gene. DNA of the CDR3: TGTGCCAGCAGCGCTACTAGCGGGACTACCTACGAGCAGTACTTC. This codes for CASSATSGTTYEQYF.

The V and J genes are TRBV10-3 and TRBJ1-2; TRBD1 agrees at 8 bases. The V gene end was trimmed by 6 bases and the J gene end by 7 bases; junction bases not matched to a gene: 10. Germline values: CDR1 ENHRY, CDR2 SYGVKD. The CDR3 is 14 residues long. CDR3 sequence (DNA): TGTGCCATCAGCGCGACAGGGGCGGAGACTGGCTACACCTTC. It is translated as CAISATGAETGYTF.

This clone is a singleton in its sample. Additional DNA sequences in this sample encode the identical CDR3. CDR3 residues: CASSYSAGTEAFF. In DNA, the CDR3 is TGTGCCAGCAGTTACTCGGCGGGAACTGAAGCTTTCTTT. V is TRBV6-5 and J is TRBJ1-1; D gene ambiguous. With 0 bases removed from V and 5 bases from J, the gap between germline ends came to 7 bases. Germline V gene data show CDR1 as MNHEY and CDR2 as SVGAGI. CDR3 length equals 13 residues.

V gene TRBV7-9 combines with J gene TRBJ2-5; 11 bases are shared with TRBD2. This CDR3 is 15 amino acids long. Germline V gene sequence: CDR1 SEHNR, CDR2 FQNEAQ (reference sequence). Trimming cost V 3 bases and J 4 bases; bases outside gene matches: 4. The CDR3 here is CASSFLGLAVETQYF. The CDR3 DNA follows: TGTGCCAGCAGCTTTTTGGGACTAGCGGTAGAGACCCAGTACTTC.

Notes on this clone: The junction departs from germline at one end; a sequencing error may be responsible. The chain joins TRBV30 to TRBJ1-1, with a tentative D call TRBD1 (6 bases). Germline V gene lookup returns CDR1 GTSNPN and CDR2 SVGIG (reference sequence). There are 9 residues in the CDR3. The CDR3 nucleotides are TGCGCAGGGGACACTGAAGCTTTCTTT. This gives the protein CAGDTEAFF.

This sequence joins TRBV29-1 and TRBJ2-7, with 10 positions matching TRBD1. V gave up 4 bases and J gave up 5 bases; unmatched junction bases: 8. In germline, CDR1 is SQVTM, CDR2 ANQGSEA. The CDR3 consists of 14 residues. CDR3 in amino acids: CSVALDRGLHEQYF. CDR3 bases: TGCAGCGTTGCCCTGGACAGGGGGTTACACGAGCAGTACTTC.

CDR3 in amino acids: CATSDLQANQPQHF. The CDR3, as DNA: TGTGCCACCAGTGATTTGCAAGCCAATCAGCCCCAGCATTTT. The V gene is TRBV24-1, the J gene TRBJ1-5; no reliable D call. CDR3 length: 14 amino acids. Germline V lookup: CDR1 KGHDR, CDR2 SFDVKD. Trimming left V 0 bases short and J 3 bases short, with 5 bases between.

V usage is TRBV7-6 and J usage is TRBJ2-1; D call uncertain. The CDR3 consists of 13 residues. Germline CDR1 reads SGHVS; CDR2 reads FNYEAQ. Trimming took 1 base from V and 7 from J, leaving 8 bases between them. CDR3 sequence reads: CASSLVHTNEQFF. The CDR3 DNA reads as TGTGCCAGCAGCTTAGTACACACGAATGAGCAGTTCTTC.

The genes are TRBV11-3 and TRBJ1-1; no reliable D call. CDR1 and CDR2 from the germline V gene are SGHNT and YENEEA. The V end was cut by 2 bases, the J end by 6 bases, with 10 bases between. This CDR3 has 13 amino acids. In DNA, the CDR3 is TGTGCCAGCAGCTTAAACCCGGCGGCTGAAGCTTTCTTT. This encodes CASSLNPAAEAFF.

The rearrangement joins TRBV11-2 to TRBJ1-5; a weak D match, TRBD1 (5 bases). The ends were cut back, 1 base at V and 8 bases at J, with 12 bases in the middle. Germline CDR1 reads SGHAT; CDR2 reads FQNNGV. The CDR3 is 14 amino acids. The CDR3 sequence: CASSLALLGEPQHF. The CDR3 DNA reads TGTGCCAGCAGCTTAGCTCTATTAGGGGAGCCCCAGCATTTT.

The chain couples TRBV5-6 to TRBJ1-2; unclear D gene. Germline-derived CDR1 and CDR2 are SGHDT and YYEEEE. Trimming took off 4 bases at V and 8 bases at J, with 12 bases between the two ends. The CDR3 is 12 amino acids. CDR3: CASSRGVEGYTF. The CDR3, as DNA: TGTGCCAGCAGCCGCGGTGTTGAGGGCTACACCTTC.

The V and J genes are TRBV5-6 and TRBJ2-7; possibly TRBD1 for D (6 bases). CDR3 length: 15 residues. Germline values: CDR1 SGHDT, CDR2 YYEEEE. The V end lost 4 bases, the J end lost 4 bases, and 18 bases lay between the germline ends. CDR3 sequence reads: CASSRIQGNVYEQYF. Written as DNA, the CDR3 is TGTGCCAGCAGCCGCATACAGGGTAACGTTTACGAGCAGTACTTC.

J is TRBJ1-6 and V is TRBV6-5, with TRBD1 as a possible D gene (6 bases). Germline CDR1 MNHEY, CDR2 SVGAGI. V lost 6 bases and J 7 bases, leaving 13 bases between the germline ends. There are 14 residues in the CDR3. The CDR3 sequence is CASSHRQENSPLHF. The CDR3 coding sequence is TGTGCCAGCAGCCACCGACAGGAAAATTCACCCCTCCACTTT.

This rearrangement joins TRBV6-5 to TRBJ1-5; a weak D match, TRBD1 (6 bases). This CDR3 has 14 residues. Germline lookup yields CDR1 MNHEY and CDR2 SVGAGI. The V end was cut by 4 bases, the J end by 6 bases, with 13 bases between. The CDR3 region has the DNA TGTGCCAGCAGTTCACAGGGTTGGGGTCAGCCCCAGCATTTT. This gives the protein CASSSQGWGQPQHF.

The chain carries TRBV6-6 and TRBJ2-7; maybe TRBD1 (5 bases). Germline values: CDR1 MNHNY, CDR2 SVGAGI (reference sequence). CDR3 size: 11 residues. The V end was cut by 8 bases, the J end by 2 bases, with 7 bases between. In DNA form, the CDR3 reads TGTGCCAGCGGACACCCCTACGAGCAGTACTTC. This gives the protein CASGHPYEQYF.

This chain joins TRBV7-3 and TRBJ2-2, with D perhaps matching TRBD2 (6 bases). The CDR3 is made up of 13 amino acids. Germline V gives CDR1 SGHTA, CDR2 FQGTGA. V was cut by 5 bases and J by 6 bases, with 10 bases left in between. The CDR3 sequence is CASSPRGSGELFF. In DNA, the CDR3 is TGTGCCAGCAGCCCTCGGGGGTCCGGGGAGCTGTTTTTT.

This chain joins TRBV18 and TRBJ2-1; tentatively, D is TRBD1 (6 bases). CDR1 is KGHSH and CDR2 is LQKENI in the germline V gene. V was pared by 1 base and J by 3 bases, with 13 bases between. This CDR3 contains 16 residues. CDR3 protein: CASSPLRTGHYNEQFF. The CDR3 region has the DNA TGTGCCAGCTCACCACTTAGAACAGGGCACTACAATGAGCAGTTCTTC.

The chain is built from TRBV12-1 and TRBJ2-7; TRBD2, the table's D call, was not compared with the DNA. TRBV12-1 is marked as a pseudogene. The CDR3 has 16 amino acids. Written as DNA, the CDR3 is TGTGCCAGCAGCCGACTAGAGGGACGCGGATCCTACGAGCAGTACTTC. It is translated as CASSRLEGRGSYEQYF.

This clone was detected only once. CDR3 nucleotides: TGTGCCAGCAGTGACAGGGGTGGCCAAGAGACCCAGTACTTC. It is translated as CASSDRGGQETQYF. The rearrangement links TRBV2 to TRBJ2-5, with TRBD1 as a possible D gene (6 bases). V lost 3 bases, J lost 1 base, and 9 bases lay in between. CDR3 length: 14 residues. CDR1 is SNHLY and CDR2 is FYNNEI in the germline V gene.

This clone was observed a single time. CDR3 loop: CSARSPYEQYF. DNA of the CDR3: TGCAGTGCTAGAAGCCCCTACGAGCAGTACTTC. This chain joins TRBV20-1 and TRBJ2-7; D ambiguous. V was shortened by 2 bases and J by 2 bases, with 4 bases between the two germline ends. The CDR3 is 11 residues long. Germline values: CDR1 DFQATT, CDR2 SNEGSKA (reference sequence).

The chain carries TRBV27 and TRBJ2-7; D unresolved. The CDR3 is 14 amino acids. Trimming shortened V by 6 bases and J by 4 bases, and 16 bases separated the two germline ends. Looked up from germline, CDR1 is MNHEY and CDR2 is SMNVEV (reference sequence). As DNA, the CDR3 is TGTGCCAGCAGCCCCCGCGTGCCTACTTACGAGCAGTACTTC. Protein product: CASSPRVPTYEQYF.